This T cell receptor (beta chain) is drawn from a study of T cell changes during pregnancy in multiple sclerosis. The CDR3 spans 14 residues. Losses at the gene ends were 4 bases for V and 3 bases for J; bases not matched to a gene: 6. Per germline, CDR1 SGHNT and CDR2 YYREEE (reference sequence). The method was immunoSEQ multiplex PCR; TCRdb's version includes in-frame clones alone and lacks a portion of them. The top ten hold 0.86% of the sample, which has 73,000 or so clones, 91% seen once. This clonotype was sampled from a female donor with multiple sclerosis, enrolled in a pregnancy study. This sequence joins TRBV5-4 and TRBJ1-2, with 7 bases fitting TRBD1. Sample: peripheral blood, taken in the second trimester of pregnancy. The CDR3 reads CASSQDRTYYGYTF. For the CDR3, the DNA is TGTGCCAGCAGCCAGGACAGGACCTACTATGGCTACACCTTC.